One sample yielded the 6 T cell receptor beta chains listed below, sequenced in a study of T cells in Graves' hyperthyroidism and ophthalmopathy. The investigators amplified TCR beta CDR3 regions from RNA transcripts. HTBI primers were used for first-round RT-PCR of the TCR CDR3. TCRdb re-called the multiplex PCR reads with MiXCR, one entry per CDR3 protein. Among more than 300,000 distinct CDR3 sequences, approximately 15% were seen once, and the ten largest hold around 25%. Sequenced material: blood. The origin of the receptors is a woman in her twenties or thirties with Graves' hyperthyroidism.

There are many counts of this clonotype. The chain uses TRBV2 and TRBJ2-7; TRBD1 might be the D (6 bases). Germline V CDR1 and CDR2: SNHLY, FYNNEI. This CDR3 has 16 residues. Trimming shortened V by 4 bases and J by 0 bases, and 16 bases separated the two germline ends. CDR3 amino acids: CASSASPGTRSYEQYF. CDR3 DNA sequence: TGTGCCAGCAGTGCCAGCCCCGGGACACGCTCCTACGAGCAGTACTTC.

This clonotype was observed many times. The chain has TRBV6-5 and TRBJ2-5; D possibly corresponds to TRBD2 (6 bases). V shed 1 base and J shed 3 bases, with 6 bases lying between them. The CDR3 contains 13 residues. CDR1 and CDR2 from the germline V gene are MNHEY and SVGAGI. CDR3 nucleotide sequence: TGTGCCAGCAGTTACTGGGGGGAAGAGACCCAGTACTTC. Protein sequence: CASSYWGEETQYF.

At least ten counts were recorded for this clonotype. The V call is TRBV7-8, the J call TRBJ2-1, with 7 bases lining up with TRBD1. V dropped 3 bases and J dropped 9; count of bases not matched to a gene: 8. The germline gives CDR1 SGHVS, CDR2 FQNEAQ. The CDR3 consists of 14 residues. CDR3 in DNA: TGTGCCAGCAGCTTCGGACAGGTTTGGAGTGAGCAGTTCTTC. Translated, it gives CASSFGQVWSEQFF.

This clonotype was detected only a few times. V and J are TRBV7-6 and TRBJ2-7, with TRBD2 as a possible D gene (6 bases). The V end was cut by 4 bases, the J end by 4 bases, with 14 bases between. The CDR3 loop spans 14 amino acids. CDR1 is SGHVS, CDR2 FNYEAQ, per germline. As DNA, the CDR3 is TGTGCCAGCAGCTCGGGACTTGAACGGTACGAGCAGTACTTC. As protein: CASSSGLERYEQYF.

This clonotype was recorded at least ten times. This chain connects TRBV2 to TRBJ2-1; tentative D call: TRBD2 (6 bases). The CDR3 covers 15 residues. Germline V gene sequence: CDR1 SNHLY, CDR2 FYNNEI. Trimming took 6 bases from V and 5 from J, leaving 17 bases between them. The CDR3 DNA reads TGTGCCAGCAGGGGGAGGACTGGAACAAACAATGAGCAGTTCTTC. It is translated as CASRGRTGTNNEQFF.

This clonotype was seen at least ten times. The V gene is TRBV29-1, the J gene TRBJ2-2; D not resolved. The CDR3 has 15 amino acids. V lost 6 bases, J lost 0 bases, and 14 bases lay in between. Per the germline V gene, CDR1 is SQVTM and CDR2 is ANQGSEA. The CDR3 protein is CSVAASHANTGELFF. CDR3 in DNA: TGCAGCGTCGCCGCCAGTCACGCGAACACCGGGGAGCTGTTTTTT.